One and the same sample provided the 19 T cell receptor beta chains below, sequenced in a study of T cells in Graves' hyperthyroidism and ophthalmopathy. Amplification of TCR beta CDR3 regions used RNA as the template. In the first-round RT-PCR of the TCR CDR3, the HTBI primer set was used. TCRdb re-derived calls from the multiplex PCR reads in MiXCR, one entry per CDR3 protein. The sample lists around 350,000 distinct CDR3 sequences; roughly 25% were seen once. The sample taken for sequencing was blood. Receptors originate from a man aged 45-65 years with Graves' hyperthyroidism.

The chain employs TRBV29-1 and TRBJ1-1, with a tentative D call TRBD1 (6 bases). CDR1 is SQVTM, CDR2 ANQGSEA, per germline. Trimming stripped 7 bases from V and 1 base from J, with 13 bases between. This CDR3 region has 13 residues. CDR3: CSALGGGNTEAFF. CDR3 nucleotides: TGCAGCGCCCTTGGAGGGGGGAACACTGAAGCTTTCTTT.

Ten or more counts support this clonotype. The CDR3: CASSQGPGTDRYNEQFF. The CDR3 bases are TGTGCCAGCAGCCAAGGCCCCGGGACAGATCGGTACAATGAGCAGTTCTTC. The J gene is TRBJ2-1, the V gene TRBV3-1, with 7 bases aligning to TRBD1. This CDR3 comprises 17 residues. In germline, CDR1 is LGHDT, CDR2 YNNKEL (reference sequence). The junction had 10 bases not matched to a gene; V was cut back by 1 base and J by 4 bases.

This clonotype appeared once. V and J are TRBV18 and TRBJ2-5, with D perhaps matching TRBD1 (7 bases). The CDR3 contains 15 residues. CDR1 and CDR2 (germline): KGHSH, LQKENI. V was shortened by 6 bases and J by 2 bases, with 16 bases between the two germline ends. CDR3 in DNA: TGTGCCAGCTCGCGGGACCGGGACAGACAAGAGACCCAGTACTTC. The encoded protein is CASSRDRDRQETQYF.

This clonotype occurred many times. In DNA form, the CDR3 reads TGCGCCAGCAGCTTGCTTGGGGGCAACTCCTACGAGCAGTACTTC. Its translation: CASSLLGGNSYEQYF. This chain connects TRBV5-1 to TRBJ2-7; a possible D gene is TRBD1 (6 bases). The germline V and J ends were trimmed by 1 base and 0 bases, with 11 bases remaining between them. The CDR3 consists of 15 residues. Germline CDR1 reads SGHRS; CDR2 reads YFSETQ. Together with reference TRBV5-1 and TRBJ2-7, the CDR3 gives the full variable domain: KAGVTQTPRYLIKTRGQQVTLSCSPISGHRSVSWYQQTPGQGLQFLFEYFSETQRNKGNFPGRFSGRQFSNSRSEMNVSTLELGDSALYLCASSLLGGNSYEQYFGPGTRLTVT.

This clonotype was seen more than once but under ten times. V gene TRBV19 combines with J gene TRBJ2-2; 8 bases are a match to TRBD1. The V segment lost 5 bases and the J segment 7 bases; nucleotides outside the gene matches: 6. The CDR3 has 14 amino acids. Germline CDR1 and CDR2: LNHDA and SQIVND (reference sequence). The CDR3 DNA sequence: TGTGCCAGTAGTCTGACAGGGGCTGGCGGGGAGCTGTTTTTT. Protein sequence: CASSLTGAGGELFF.

This clonotype was seen only a few times. The rearrangement links TRBV10-3 to TRBJ2-5, with TRBD1 as a possible D gene (6 bases). Trimming pared 6 bases from V and 0 bases from J, leaving 11 bases between. This CDR3 region has 14 residues. The germline CDR1 and CDR2 sequences are ENHRY and SYGVKD. CDR3 nucleotide sequence: TGTGCCATCAGACCGGACAGAGACCAAGAGACCCAGTACTTC. Amino acid sequence: CAIRPDRDQETQYF.

This clonotype was observed at least ten times. CDR3 in amino acids: CASSQGLAGGQNEQFF. CDR3 nucleotide sequence: TGCGCCAGCAGCCAAGGACTAGCGGGAGGGCAAAATGAGCAGTTCTTC. The chain recombines TRBV4-1 with TRBJ2-1; 14 nucleotides align to TRBD2. In germline, CDR1 is MGHRA, CDR2 YSYEKL. The CDR3 is made up of 16 amino acids. V lost 1 base, J lost 7 bases, and 3 bases stayed unmatched.

The sample holds many counts of this clonotype. V and J are TRBV5-1 and TRBJ2-1, with D uncertain. Trimming took 4 bases from V and 1 from J, leaving 12 bases between them. This CDR3 region has 15 residues. CDR1 and CDR2 from the germline V gene are SGHRS and YFSETQ. CDR3 residues: CASSDWRGSYNEQFF. Written as DNA, the CDR3 is TGCGCCAGCAGCGATTGGAGAGGTTCCTACAATGAGCAGTTCTTC.

A few counts support this clonotype. The junction and the germline gene differ at one end; a read error may be behind it. J is TRBJ2-1 and V is TRBV6-2 or TRBV6-3, with no clear D. Looked up from germline, CDR1 is MNHEY and CDR2 is SVGEGT. The CDR3 has 11 amino acids. The CDR3 nucleotides read TGTGCCAGCAGTCGCTACGATGAGCAGTTCTTC. Protein: CASSRYDEQFF.

This clonotype appeared a single time. The chain has TRBV20-1 and TRBJ1-4, with D unresolved. The CDR3 is made up of 10 amino acids. Looked up from germline, CDR1 is DFQATT and CDR2 is SNEGSKA (reference sequence). V was trimmed by 5 bases and J by 6 bases, leaving 4 bases between them. DNA of the CDR3: TGCAGTGCTGGACATGAAAAACTGTTTTTT. The encoded protein is CSAGHEKLFF.

This clonotype showed up just once. This chain joins TRBV2 and TRBJ1-5; D gene ambiguous. The length of the CDR3 is 13 residues. With 4 bases removed from V and 9 bases from J, the gap between germline ends came to 13 bases. Germline V gene data show CDR1 as SNHLY and CDR2 as FYNNEI. This chain's CDR3 is CASSVTGVRPQHF. CDR3 sequence (DNA): TGTGCCAGCAGTGTTACCGGAGTGAGGCCCCAGCATTTT.

The chain is built from TRBV7-6 and TRBJ2-7; TRBD1 agrees at 7 bases. The CDR3 totals 15 residues. Germline values: CDR1 SGHVS, CDR2 FNYEAQ. The ends lost 4 bases at V and 4 bases at J; junction bases unmatched: 10. CDR3 DNA sequence: TGTGCCAGCAGCTCCCAAGGGGACAGTTCATACGAGCAGTACTTC. This codes for CASSSQGDSSYEQYF.

This CDR3 is CSASGLADATGELFF. CDR3 nucleotide sequence: TGCAGTGCTTCGGGACTAGCGGACGCCACCGGGGAGCTGTTTTTT. The chain links TRBV20-1 to TRBJ2-2; 11 bases match TRBD2. The CDR3 sequence is 15 residues long. With V trimmed by 5 bases and J by 4 bases, 6 bases remained unmatched. Germline CDR1 reads DFQATT; CDR2 reads SNEGSKA (reference sequence).

This clonotype was picked up many times. This chain joins TRBV7-2 and TRBJ1-2, with TRBD1 matching over 7 bases. Germline V gene lookup returns CDR1 SGHTA and CDR2 FQGNSA. With 4 bases clipped from V and 3 bases from J, the junction kept 8 bases outside the gene matches. The CDR3 runs to 15 residues. CDR3 residues: CASSSDPGQYYGYTF. The CDR3 DNA is TGTGCCAGCAGCTCCGACCCGGGACAGTACTATGGCTACACCTTC.

Only a few counts were recorded for this clonotype. The chain recombines TRBV30 with TRBJ1-5; 10 nucleotides agree with TRBD1. The CDR3 is 15 amino acids. Per the germline V gene, CDR1 is GTSNPN and CDR2 is SVGIG (reference sequence). V shed 2 bases, J shed 5 bases, and the junction held 6 bases outside the gene matches. The CDR3 sequence is CAWSITTGGHQPQHF. CDR3 nucleotide sequence: TGTGCCTGGAGTATCACGACAGGGGGCCATCAGCCCCAGCATTTT.

The chain couples TRBV29-1 to TRBJ1-2; 8 nucleotides agree with TRBD1. Germline V CDR1 and CDR2: SQVTM, ANQGSEA. The length of the CDR3 is 11 residues. The V segment lost 5 bases and the J segment 7 bases; nucleotides outside the gene matches: 3. The CDR3, as DNA: TGCAGCGTTCCAGGGGGCCCTGGCTACACCTTC. Its translation: CSVPGGPGYTF.

The chain has TRBV24-1 and TRBJ2-5; D may be TRBD1 or TRBD2 (5 bases each). Trimming removed 9 bases at V and 1 base at J, with 17 bases between. CDR3 size: 15 residues. Germline-derived CDR1 and CDR2 are KGHDR and SFDVKD. The CDR3 nucleotides read TGTGCCACCGGGGCCCCCGGGACGGCCCAAGAGACCCAGTACTTC. Translation gives CATGAPGTAQETQYF.

This clonotype was observed many times. This chain uses TRBV6-1 with TRBJ2-5; 7 positions agree with TRBD2. The CDR3 extends over 15 amino acids. The V segment lost 3 bases and the J segment 5 bases; nucleotides outside the gene matches: 9. Looked up from germline, CDR1 is MNHNS and CDR2 is SASEGT. In DNA, the CDR3 is TGTGCCAGCAGTGATGGTCGGTTGGGGGGGGAGACCCAGTACTTC. Translated: CASSDGRLGGETQYF.

This clonotype was observed a handful of times. The J gene is TRBJ2-7, the V gene TRBV29-1; D is ambiguous. Looked up from germline, CDR1 is SQVTM and CDR2 is ANQGSEA. The CDR3 is made up of 12 amino acids. Trimming pared 4 bases from V and 2 bases from J, leaving 9 bases between. The CDR3 here is CSVGAEAYEQYF. CDR3 coding DNA: TGCAGCGTTGGGGCGGAAGCCTACGAGCAGTACTTC.